This TCR beta chain is from a study of cytomegalovirus exposure and HLA in healthy donors. Whole-study results and caveats: Productive status was seen about 87% or about 30% of the time for most TCR beta V segments in an earlier analysis. CMV serostatus stood as the only immune exposure information on hand.

From germline, CDR1 is SEHNR and CDR2 FQNEAQ (reference sequence). This CDR3 region has 15 residues. V was pared by 1 base and J by 3 bases, with 10 bases between. A remark on this clone: Antigen unknown.

The PCR used 60 Vbeta and 13 Jbeta primers. The method was immunoSEQ multiplex PCR; TCRdb's version includes in-frame clones alone and lacks a portion of them. The sample has 250,000 or so clones; around 90% are singletons. The chain uses TRBV7-9 and TRBJ1-5; D perhaps matches TRBD1 (5 bases). The receptor was isolated from a girl aged 2-10 years in good health and CMV-seronegative. Sequenced sample: PBMCs. DNA for the CDR3: TGTGCCAGCAGCTTAGTAGACAGCATCAATCAGCCCCAGCATTTT. This gives the protein CASSLVDSINQPQHF. Variable domain in full (rest from reference TRBV7-9 and TRBJ1-5): DTGVSQNPRHKITKRGQNVTFRCDPISEHNRLYWYRQTLGQGPEFLTYFQNEAQLEKSRLLSDRFSAERPKGSFSTLEIQRTEQGDSAMYLCASSLVDSINQPQHFGDGTRLSIL.